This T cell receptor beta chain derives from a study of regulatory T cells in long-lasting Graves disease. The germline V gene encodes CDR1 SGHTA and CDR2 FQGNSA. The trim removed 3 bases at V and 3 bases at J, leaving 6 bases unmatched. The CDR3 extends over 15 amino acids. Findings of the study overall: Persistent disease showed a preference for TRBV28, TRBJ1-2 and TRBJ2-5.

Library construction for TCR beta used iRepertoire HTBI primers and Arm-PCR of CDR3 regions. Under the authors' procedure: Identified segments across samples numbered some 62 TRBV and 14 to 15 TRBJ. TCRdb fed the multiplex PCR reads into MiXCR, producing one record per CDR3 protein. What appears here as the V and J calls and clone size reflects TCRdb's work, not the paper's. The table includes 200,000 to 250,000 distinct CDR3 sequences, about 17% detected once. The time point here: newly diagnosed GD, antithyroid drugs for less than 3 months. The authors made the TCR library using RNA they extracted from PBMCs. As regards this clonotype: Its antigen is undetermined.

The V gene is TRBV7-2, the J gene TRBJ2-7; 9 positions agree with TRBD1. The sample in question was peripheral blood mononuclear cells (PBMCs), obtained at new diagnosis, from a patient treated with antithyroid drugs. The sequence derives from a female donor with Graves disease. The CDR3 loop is CASSLGQGSFYEQYF. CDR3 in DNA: TGTGCCAGCAGCTTGGGACAGGGAAGCTTCTACGAGCAGTACTTC.